The following is a TCR beta chain sequence with its context. What it recognizes is unknown. The investigators sampled blood at baseline, at cycle 4 day 1, and at cycle 7 day 1. Trimming removed 8 bases from V and 9 bases from J; junction bases left unmatched: 16. Germline CDR1 reads SQVTM; CDR2 reads ANQGSEA. The CDR3 sequence is 14 residues long. Data came from immunoSEQ multiplex PCR; TCRdb stores just in-frame clones and leaves some out. The data contain 70,000 to 95,000 clones, around 80% of them singletons. This specimen belongs to a study of OX40 agonist ivuxolimab in advanced cancers. Turning to the study itself: Clinicians treated patients with ivuxolimab, an agonistic anti-OX40 (CD134) antibody. Each patient was given ivuxolimab into a vein every 2 weeks, at 0.01 to 10 mg/kg. Findings and limits, study-wide: Normalized T-cell clonal expansion was also low in some nonresponders.

This TCR was recovered from an adult with an advanced solid tumor such as melanoma, head and neck, liver or kidney cancer. The chain combines TRBV29-1 with TRBJ2-1, with 7 bases that match TRBD1. The specimen was CD4+ or CD8+ T cells sorted from blood, collected in a trial of the OX40 agonist ivuxolimab. The CDR3: CSTPRDSPEGEQFF. CDR3 nucleotides: TGCAGCACCCCCAGGGACAGCCCTGAGGGTGAGCAGTTCTTC.